This T cell receptor (beta chain) was captured in a study of T cell responses to AZD1222 COVID-19 vaccine. Germline V lookup: CDR1 KGHDR, CDR2 SFDVKD. Trimming took 4 bases from V and 11 from J, leaving 14 bases between them. This CDR3 comprises 13 residues. Measured with immunoSEQ multiplex PCR; TCRdb has only the in-frame clones, and not every one. In the table there are about 81,000 clones, approximately 85% of which are singletons. The rearrangement uses TRBV24-1 and TRBJ2-4; D might be TRBD1 (6 bases). Sequenced material: peripheral blood, taken 28 days after the second AZD1222 dose. The receptor was isolated from an adult who received the AZD1222 COVID-19 vaccine. CDR3 sequence: CATSDPPDSLQYF. The CDR3 DNA follows: TGTGCCACCAGTGACCCACCGGACAGCCTTCAGTACTTC.